This note documents a single T cell receptor beta chain sequence. Antigen specificity is unknown. In the PCR, 60 Vbeta and 13 Jbeta primers were used. TCRdb keeps only in-frame clones here, not all; method: immunoSEQ multiplex PCR. The sample lists approximately 120,000 clones, around 80% occurring once. The sample comes from a study of cytomegalovirus exposure and HLA in healthy donors. Study-level findings and limits: An observed cluster of highly shared sequence variants was recorded as a likely sequencing artifact. The dataset shows that most TCR sequences were rare, while some public TCRs occurred in many donors. Analysis was carried out at a later point, and it linked a missense DCLRE1C variant to TCR beta V- and J-gene trimming. The study labeled 180 or so TCR beta chains cytomegalovirus-associated.

The sample comprised PBMCs. This clonotype originated in a young man in good health and CMV-seropositive.

This chain's CDR3 is CASSLGQLQARQKLFF. The CDR3, as DNA: TGTGCCAGCAGCTTAGGGCAGCTACAGGCCCGGCAAAAACTGTTTTTT. The genes are TRBV7-2 and TRBJ1-4; a weak D match, TRBD1 (5 bases). The germline V and J ends were trimmed by 1 base and 9 bases, with 18 bases remaining between them. The germline V gene encodes CDR1 SGHTA and CDR2 FQGNSA. The CDR3 consists of 16 residues.